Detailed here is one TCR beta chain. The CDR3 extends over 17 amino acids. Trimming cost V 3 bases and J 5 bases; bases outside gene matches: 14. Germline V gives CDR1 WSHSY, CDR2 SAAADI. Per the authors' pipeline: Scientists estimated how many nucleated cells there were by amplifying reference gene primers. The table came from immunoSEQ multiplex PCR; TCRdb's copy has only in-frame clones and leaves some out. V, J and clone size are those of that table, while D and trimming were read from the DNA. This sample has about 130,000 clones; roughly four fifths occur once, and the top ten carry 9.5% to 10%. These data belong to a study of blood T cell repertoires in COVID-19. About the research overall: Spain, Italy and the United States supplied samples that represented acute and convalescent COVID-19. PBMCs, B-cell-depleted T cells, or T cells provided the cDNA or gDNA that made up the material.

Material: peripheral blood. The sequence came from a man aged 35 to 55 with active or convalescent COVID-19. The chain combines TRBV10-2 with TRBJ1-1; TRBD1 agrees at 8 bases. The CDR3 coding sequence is TGCGCCAGCAGTGAAGTTTACCTCTCAGGGGGCGAGACTGAAGCTTTCTTT. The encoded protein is CASSEVYLSGGETEAFF.